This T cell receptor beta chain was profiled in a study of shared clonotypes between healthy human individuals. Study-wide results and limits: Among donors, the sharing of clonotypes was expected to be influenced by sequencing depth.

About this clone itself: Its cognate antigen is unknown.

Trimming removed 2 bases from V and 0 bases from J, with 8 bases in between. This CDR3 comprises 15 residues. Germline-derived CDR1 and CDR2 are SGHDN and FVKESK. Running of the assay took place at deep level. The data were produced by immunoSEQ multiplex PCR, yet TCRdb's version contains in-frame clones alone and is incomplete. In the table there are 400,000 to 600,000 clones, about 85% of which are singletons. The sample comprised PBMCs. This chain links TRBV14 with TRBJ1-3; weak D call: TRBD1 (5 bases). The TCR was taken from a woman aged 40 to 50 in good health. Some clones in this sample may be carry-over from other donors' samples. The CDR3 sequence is CASSQLGTSGNTIYF. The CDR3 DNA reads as TGTGCCAGCAGCCAACTTGGGACCTCTGGAAACACCATATATTTT.